This T cell receptor beta chain emerged from a study of cytomegalovirus exposure and HLA in healthy donors. Study-wide results and limits: A later analysis found most CMV-associated TCR beta chains apparently HLA-restricted. Rarity characterized most TCR sequences, yet some public TCRs appeared in many donors.

As regards this clone: As yet, its antigen is unknown.

It was with 60 Vbeta and 13 Jbeta primers that the PCR ran. Generated by immunoSEQ multiplex PCR, the TCRdb table keeps only in-frame clones and is missing some. The table records 150,000 to 200,000 clones, approximately 85% of them present only once. V lost 4 bases and J 6 bases, leaving 24 bases between the germline ends. Germline V gene data show CDR1 as SGHNT and CDR2 as YYREEE (reference sequence). This CDR3 spans 17 amino acids. Sample: PBMCs. The sequence was obtained from a man younger than 35 in good health and CMV-seronegative. The V gene is TRBV5-4, the J gene TRBJ2-3, with D perhaps matching TRBD2 (7 bases). CDR3 amino acids: CASSADRFDGRVDTQYF. Here the CDR3 DNA reads TGTGCCAGCAGCGCCGACAGGTTTGATGGGAGGGTCGATACGCAGTATTTT. Full variable domain (missing parts from reference TRBV5-4 and TRBJ2-3): ETGVTQSPTHLIKTRGQQVTLRCSSQSGHNTVSWYQQALGQGPQFIFQYYREEENGRGNFPPRFSGLQFPNYSSELNVNALELDDSALYLCASSADRFDGRVDTQYFGPGTRLTVL.